A selection of T cell receptor beta chains follows, all from one sample in a study of control samples from healthy donors and cancer patients. Data came from immunoSEQ multiplex PCR; TCRdb stores just in-frame clones and leaves some out. The data show around 120,000 clones, with 75% to 90% seen just once and about 1.1% held by the top ten. Material for sequencing was PBMCs. These receptors were obtained from a woman aged 50 to 65 with colorectal cancer. Each CDR3 is given with its conserved first and last residue. A D gene is named only where the DNA matches it firmly. Only part of the rows carry a size: once, few, many, or a class if the clone is expanded.

TRBJ1-5	NA	TRBV2	NA	TGTGCCAGCAGTGAAACAGGCTATAGCAATCAGCCCCAGCATTTT	CASSETGYSNQPQHF
TRBJ2-5	NA	TRBV30	NA	TGTGCCTGGAGTCAAGACGACGGGGAGTGGGAGACCCAGTACTTC	CAWSQDDGEWETQYF
TRBJ2-1	NA	TRBV5-6	NA	TGTGCCAGCAGCAGGGGAGGCAATGAGCAGTTCTTC	CASSRGGNEQFF
TRBJ2-3	NA	TRBV11-2	NA	TGTGCCAGCAGCTTAGTCTCGAGCACAGATACGCAGTATTTT	CASSLVSSTDTQYF
TRBJ1-6	TRBD1	TRBV18	NA	TGTGCCAGCTCACTTCTGCCGGGACAGGGGGATGGTGATTCACCCCTCCACTTT	CASSLLPGQGDGDSPLHF
TRBJ2-1	NA	TRBV11-2	NA	TGTGCCAGCAGCTTAGTCGGGAACAATGAGCAGTTCTTC	CASSLVGNNEQFF
TRBJ2-6	NA	TRBV19	NA	TGTGCCAGTAGTATACAGGGCTCTGGGGCCAACGTCCTGACTTTC	CASSIQGSGANVLTF
TRBJ2-5	TRBD1	TRBV30	NA	TGTGCCTGGAGTCCCGGGACAGGGGGCAAAGAGACCCAGTACTTC	CAWSPGTGGKETQYF
TRBJ2-2	NA	TRBV12-3/TRBV12-4	NA	TGTGCCAGTCGGAGGCCCGGGGAGCTGTTTTTT	CASRRPGELFF
TRBJ2-1	TRBD1	TRBV11-2	NA	TGTGCCAGCAGGGAAGACAGGGGGGGTTACAATGAGCAGTTCTTC	CASREDRGGYNEQFF
TRBJ2-7	NA	TRBV7-6	NA	TGTGCCAGCAGCTTAATCCCCACAAGTGAGGGGTCCTACGAGCAGTACTTC	CASSLIPTSEGSYEQYF
TRBJ1-2	NA	TRBV10-3	NA	TGTGCCATCGGGGACCCTCGCTATGGCTACACCTTC	CAIGDPRYGYTF
TRBJ1-5	NA	TRBV7-8	NA	TGTGCCAGCAGCTTAGAGGTTCCGGAAAATAGCAATCAGCCCCAGCATTTT	CASSLEVPENSNQPQHF
TRBJ2-3	TRBD1	TRBV18	NA	TGTGCCAGCTCACCCCTTCTGGGACAGAACACAGATACGCAGTATTTT	CASSPLLGQNTDTQYF
TRBJ1-3	NA	TRBV15	few	TGTGCCACTACAAAGGGCCGTTCCTCTGGAAACACCATATATTTT	CATTKGRSSGNTIYF
TRBJ2-7	NA	TRBV28	NA	TGTGCCAGCAGTTTATATGTGGAGGGTCCCTACGAGCAGTACTTC	CASSLYVEGPYEQYF
TRBJ1-1	TRBD1	TRBV19	NA	TGTGCCAGTAGTATAGGGAGCGGGGGGACAGGGGGCACTGAAGCTTTCTTT	CASSIGSGGTGGTEAFF
TRBJ2-3	TRBD2	TRBV4-1	NA	TGCGCCAGCAGCCAAGTTCTCACCCTGAAGGGCGGGAGGTCACCCGGCACAGATACGCAGTATTTT	CASSQVLTLKGGRSPGTDTQYF
TRBJ2-5	NA	TRBV6-6	NA	TGTGCCAGCAGTTCTAGCGACCAAGAGACCCAGTACTTC	CASSSSDQETQYF
TRBJ1-1	TRBD1	TRBV6-1	NA	TGTGCCAGCAGTGAATGGGGCAGGGGGAGCGACACTGAAGCTTTCTTT	CASSEWGRGSDTEAFF
TRBJ1-6	NA	TRBV28	NA	TGTGCCAGCAAACCTTTGGGGCCGGAGAATTCACCCCTCCACTTT	CASKPLGPENSPLHF
TRBJ2-2	NA	TRBV7-3	NA	TGTGCCAGCAGCATAGGGCCCGGGGAGCTGTTTTTT	CASSIGPGELFF
TRBJ1-5	TRBD1	TRBV27	NA	TGTGCCAGCAGTTTGACAGGGGTCAATCAGCCCCAGCATTTT	CASSLTGVNQPQHF
TRBJ2-7	TRBD2	TRBV19	once	TGTGCCAGTAGTATTATCTACCGGGAGGGCCGCGAGCAGTACTTC	CASSIIYREGREQYF
TRBJ2-7	NA	TRBV27	few	TGTGCCAGCAGGCCCGGTTGGACGGGAGTGTACGAGCAGTACTTC	CASRPGWTGVYEQYF
TRBJ2-3	TRBD2	TRBV7-8	NA	TGTGCCAGCAGCCCGCGGACTAGCGGGGGGTCGGATACGCAGTATTTT	CASSPRTSGGSDTQYF
TRBJ2-3	NA	TRBV2	NA	TGTGCCAGCAGTGAAGTTAGGTCTTACACAGATACGCAGTATTTT	CASSEVRSYTDTQYF
TRBJ2-2	NA	TRBV15	NA	TGTGCCACGACCGGGACTGCGAACACCGGGGAGCTGTTTTTT	CATTGTANTGELFF
TRBJ1-2	NA	TRBV3-1/TRBV3-2	NA	TGTGCCAGCAGCCAAGGGGCAGTCAGGGCCGCCTTTTGGGGCTACACCTTC	CASSQGAVRAAFWGYTF
TRBJ1-1	NA	TRBV27	NA	TGTGCCAGAGGGACTTCATGGGGTGAAAACACTGAAGCTTTCTTT	CARGTSWGENTEAFF
TRBJ1-2	TRBD1	TRBV6-5	NA	TGTGCCAGTAGGACAGGTCAAAACTATGGCTACACCTTC	CASRTGQNYGYTF
TRBJ1-1	TRBD1	TRBV28	once	TGTGCCAGCACCTCGTGGTGGTTTAGGGACAGGGGACCGAACACTGAAGCTTTCTTT	CASTSWWFRDRGPNTEAFF
TRBJ1-2	NA	TRBV18	NA	TGTGCCAGCTCACCAGGGGAATCTAACTATGGCTACACCTTC	CASSPGESNYGYTF
TRBJ1-2	NA	TRBV18	few	TGTGCCAGCTCACCGGTGGCGCTTGACTACACCTTC	CASSPVALDYTF
TRBJ2-2	TRBD2	TRBV7-3	NA	TGTGCCAGCAGCATTCCCGGGACTAGCGGGACCAACACCGGGGAGCTGTTTTTT	CASSIPGTSGTNTGELFF
TRBJ1-2	NA	TRBV6-5	once	TGTGCCAGCAGTGACTCAAATGGCTACACCTTC	CASSDSNGYTF
TRBJ2-7	TRBD2	TRBV6-5	NA	TGTGCCAGCAGCGTTACTAGCGGGAGTCTCTACGAGCAGTACTTC	CASSVTSGSLYEQYF
TRBJ2-5	TRBD1	TRBV27	NA	TGTGCCAGCAGTTTATACAGGGGGATCGAGACCCAGTACTTC	CASSLYRGIETQYF
TRBJ2-2	NA	TRBV6-5	NA	TGTGCCAGCCGCATATTGGGGGGCACCGGGGAGCTGTTTTTT	CASRILGGTGELFF
TRBJ1-1	TRBD1	TRBV9	NA	TGTGCCAGCAGCGTAGCTGGGACAGGGGCGGGGGGAGCTTTCTTT	CASSVAGTGAGGAFF
TRBJ1-2	NA	TRBV29-1	NA	TGCAGCGTTGAACGGACAACCTATGGCTACACCTTC	CSVERTTYGYTF